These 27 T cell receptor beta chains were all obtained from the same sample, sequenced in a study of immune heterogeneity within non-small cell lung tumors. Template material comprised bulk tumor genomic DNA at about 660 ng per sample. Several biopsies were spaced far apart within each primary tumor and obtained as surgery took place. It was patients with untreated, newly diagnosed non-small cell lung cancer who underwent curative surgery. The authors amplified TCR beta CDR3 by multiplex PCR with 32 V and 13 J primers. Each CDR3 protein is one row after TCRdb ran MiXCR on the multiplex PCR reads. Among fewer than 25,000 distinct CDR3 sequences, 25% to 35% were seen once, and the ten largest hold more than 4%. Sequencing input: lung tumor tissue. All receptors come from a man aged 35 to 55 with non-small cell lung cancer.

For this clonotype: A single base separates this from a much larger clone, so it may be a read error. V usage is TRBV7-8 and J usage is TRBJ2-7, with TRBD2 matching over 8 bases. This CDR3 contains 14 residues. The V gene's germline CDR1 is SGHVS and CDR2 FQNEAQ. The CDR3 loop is CARSLELAVYEQYF. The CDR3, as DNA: TGTGCCAGAAGCTTAGAACTAGCGGTTTACGAGCAGTACTTC.

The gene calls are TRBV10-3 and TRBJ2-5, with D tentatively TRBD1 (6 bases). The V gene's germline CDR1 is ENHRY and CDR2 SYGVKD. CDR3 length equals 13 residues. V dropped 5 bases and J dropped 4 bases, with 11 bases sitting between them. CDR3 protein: CAISYREGETQYF. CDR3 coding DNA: TGTGCCATCAGTTACAGGGAAGGAGAGACCCAGTACTTC.

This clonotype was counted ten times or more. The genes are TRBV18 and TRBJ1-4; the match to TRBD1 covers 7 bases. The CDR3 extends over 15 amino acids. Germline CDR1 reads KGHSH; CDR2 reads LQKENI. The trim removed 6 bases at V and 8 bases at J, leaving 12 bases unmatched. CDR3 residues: CASSYKEGAGEKLFF. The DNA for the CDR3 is TGTGCCAGCTCCTACAAGGAGGGGGCCGGGGAAAAACTGTTTTTT.

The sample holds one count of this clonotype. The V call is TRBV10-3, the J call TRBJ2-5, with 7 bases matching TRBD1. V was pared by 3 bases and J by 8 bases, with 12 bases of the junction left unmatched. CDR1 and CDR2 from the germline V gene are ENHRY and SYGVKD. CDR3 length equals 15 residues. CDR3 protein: CAISDGGRGSDTQYF. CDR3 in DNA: TGTGCCATCAGTGATGGAGGCAGGGGGTCAGATACCCAGTACTTC.

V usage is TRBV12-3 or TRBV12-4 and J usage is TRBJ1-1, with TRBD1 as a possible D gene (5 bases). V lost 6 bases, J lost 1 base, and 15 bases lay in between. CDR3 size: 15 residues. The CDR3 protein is CASSLTGAENTEAFF. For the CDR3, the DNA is TGTGCCAGCAGCCTCACCGGGGCGGAGAACACTGAAGCTTTCTTT.

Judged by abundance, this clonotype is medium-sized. The CDR3 DNA is TGTGCCAGCAGCCAATCGGACAGGGGGGATGGCTACACCTTC. Translation: CASSQSDRGDGYTF. The V and J genes are TRBV4-2 and TRBJ1-2; 10 bases are a match to TRBD1. The CDR3 is made up of 14 amino acids. CDR1 and CDR2 (germline): LGHNA, YNFKEQ. Trimming took 2 bases from V and 6 from J; bases not matched to a gene: 3.

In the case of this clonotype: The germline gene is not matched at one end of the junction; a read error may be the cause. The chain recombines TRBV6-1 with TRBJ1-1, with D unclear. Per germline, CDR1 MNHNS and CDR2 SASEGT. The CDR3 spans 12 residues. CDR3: CVSSDRVTEAFF. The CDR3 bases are TGTGTCAGCAGTGATAGGGTCACTGAAGCTTTCTTT.

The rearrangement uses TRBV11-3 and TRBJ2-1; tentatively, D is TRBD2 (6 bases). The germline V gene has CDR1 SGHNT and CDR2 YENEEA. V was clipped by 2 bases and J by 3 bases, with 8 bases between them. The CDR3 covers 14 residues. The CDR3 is CASSLPGVYNEQFF. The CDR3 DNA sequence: TGTGCCAGCAGCTTACCGGGAGTCTACAATGAGCAGTTCTTC.

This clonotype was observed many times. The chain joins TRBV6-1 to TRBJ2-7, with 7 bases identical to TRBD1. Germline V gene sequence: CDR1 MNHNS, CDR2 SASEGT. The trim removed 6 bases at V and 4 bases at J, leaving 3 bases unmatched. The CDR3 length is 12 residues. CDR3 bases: TGTGCCAGCAGCACACAGGGGTACGAGCAGTACTTC. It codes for CASSTQGYEQYF.

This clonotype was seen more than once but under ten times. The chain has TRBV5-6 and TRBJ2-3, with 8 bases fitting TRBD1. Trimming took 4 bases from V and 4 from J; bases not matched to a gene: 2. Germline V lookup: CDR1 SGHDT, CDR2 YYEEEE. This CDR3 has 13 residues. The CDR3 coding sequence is TGTGCCAGCAGCAGACAGGGGTCAGATACGCAGTATTTT. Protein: CASSRQGSDTQYF. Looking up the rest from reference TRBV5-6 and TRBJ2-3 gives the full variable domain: DAGVTQSPTHLIKTRGQQVTLRCSPKSGHDTVSWYQQALGQGPQFIFQYYEEEERQRGNFPDRFSGHQFPNYSSELNVNALLLGDSALYLCASSRQGSDTQYFGPGTRLTVL.

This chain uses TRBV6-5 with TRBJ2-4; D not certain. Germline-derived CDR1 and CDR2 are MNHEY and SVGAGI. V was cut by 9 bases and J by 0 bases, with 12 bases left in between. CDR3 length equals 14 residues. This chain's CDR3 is CARRLGPAKNIQYF. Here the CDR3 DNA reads TGTGCCAGAAGATTAGGCCCAGCCAAAAACATTCAGTACTTC.

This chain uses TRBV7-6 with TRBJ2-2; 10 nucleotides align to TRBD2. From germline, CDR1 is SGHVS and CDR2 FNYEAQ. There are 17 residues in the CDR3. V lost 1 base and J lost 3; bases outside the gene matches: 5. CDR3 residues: CASSLGLLAGDTGELFF. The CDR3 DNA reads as TGTGCCAGCAGCTTAGGTCTGCTAGCGGGAGACACCGGGGAGCTGTTTTTT.

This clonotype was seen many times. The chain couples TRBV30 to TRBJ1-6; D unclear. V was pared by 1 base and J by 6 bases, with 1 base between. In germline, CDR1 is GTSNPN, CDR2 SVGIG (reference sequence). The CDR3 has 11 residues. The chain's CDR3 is CAWSANSPLHF. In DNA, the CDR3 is TGTGCCTGGAGTGCTAATTCACCCCTCCACTTT.

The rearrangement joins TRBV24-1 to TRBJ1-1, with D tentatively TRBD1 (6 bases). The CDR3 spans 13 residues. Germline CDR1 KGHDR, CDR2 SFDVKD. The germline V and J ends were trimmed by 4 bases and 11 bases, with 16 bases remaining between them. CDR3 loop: CATSDLYTGSAFF. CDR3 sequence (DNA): TGTGCCACCAGTGACCTTTACACAGGGTCCGCTTTCTTT.

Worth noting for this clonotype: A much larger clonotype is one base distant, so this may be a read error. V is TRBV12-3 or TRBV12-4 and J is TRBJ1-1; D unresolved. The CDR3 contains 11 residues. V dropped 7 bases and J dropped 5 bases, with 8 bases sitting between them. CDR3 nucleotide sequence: TGTGCCAGCATCGCCGCTACTGAAGCTTTCTTT. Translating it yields CASIAATEAFF.

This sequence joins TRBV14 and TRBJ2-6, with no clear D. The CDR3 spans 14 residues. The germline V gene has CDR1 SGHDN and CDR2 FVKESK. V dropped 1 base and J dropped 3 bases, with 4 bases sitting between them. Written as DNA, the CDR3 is TGTGCCAGCAGCCAAGGGCTTGGGGCCAACGTCCTGACTTTC. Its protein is CASSQGLGANVLTF.

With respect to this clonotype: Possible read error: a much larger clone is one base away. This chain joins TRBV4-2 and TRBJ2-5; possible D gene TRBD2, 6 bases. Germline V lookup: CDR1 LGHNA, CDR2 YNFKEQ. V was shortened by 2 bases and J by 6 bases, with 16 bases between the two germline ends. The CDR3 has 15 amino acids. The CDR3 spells CASSQTIGSIKTQYF. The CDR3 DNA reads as TGTGCCAGCAGCCAAACTATCGGGAGTATAAAGACCCAGTACTTC.

The CDR3 DNA sequence: TGTGCCAGCAGCCAGAGTCCTTTAAGGACTGAAGCTTTCTTT. Encoded protein: CASSQSPLRTEAFF. This rearrangement joins TRBV3-1 to TRBJ1-1; D call uncertain. V shed 3 bases and J shed 5 bases, with 13 bases lying between them. The germline CDR1 and CDR2 sequences are LGHDT and YNNKEL (reference sequence). This CDR3 is 14 amino acids long.

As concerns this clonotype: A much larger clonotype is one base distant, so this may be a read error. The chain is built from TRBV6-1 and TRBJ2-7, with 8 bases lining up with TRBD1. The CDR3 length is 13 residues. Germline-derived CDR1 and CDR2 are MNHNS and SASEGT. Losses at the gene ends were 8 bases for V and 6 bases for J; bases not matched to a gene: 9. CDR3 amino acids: CASCQGALPEQYF. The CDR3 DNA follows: TGTGCCAGCTGCCAGGGGGCCCTCCCCGAGCAGTACTTC.

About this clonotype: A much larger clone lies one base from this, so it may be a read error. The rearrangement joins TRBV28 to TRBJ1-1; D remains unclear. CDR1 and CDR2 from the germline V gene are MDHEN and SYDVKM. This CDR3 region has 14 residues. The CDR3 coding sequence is TGTGCCAGCAATGGCGGGCAGTTGAACACTGAATCTTTCTTT. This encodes CASNGGQLNTESFF.

CDR3 nucleotide sequence: TGCAGTGCCACCCCAGGGACTAGCGGTAGCTTAAGCATCGGTGAGCAGTTCTTC. Protein: CSATPGTSGSLSIGEQFF. This sequence joins TRBV20-1 and TRBJ2-1, with TRBD2 matching 11 bases. This CDR3 is built from 18 residues. V was clipped by 6 bases and J by 9 bases; unmatched bases: 22. The germline V gene encodes CDR1 DFQATT and CDR2 SNEGSKA (reference sequence).

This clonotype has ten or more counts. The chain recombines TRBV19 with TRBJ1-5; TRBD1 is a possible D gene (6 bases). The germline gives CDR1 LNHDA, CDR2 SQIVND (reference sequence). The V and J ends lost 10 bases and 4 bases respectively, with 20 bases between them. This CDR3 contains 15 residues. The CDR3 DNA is TGTGCCACCCGAACGACCAGGGGAAAAAATCAGCCCCAGCATTTT. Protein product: CATRTTRGKNQPQHF. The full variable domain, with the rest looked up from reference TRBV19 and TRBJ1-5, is DGGITQSPKYLFRKEGQNVTLSCEQNLNHDAMYWYRQDPGQGLRLIYYSQIVNDFQKGDIAEGYSVSREKKESFPLTVTSAQKNPTAFYLCATRTTRGKNQPQHFGDGTRLSIL.

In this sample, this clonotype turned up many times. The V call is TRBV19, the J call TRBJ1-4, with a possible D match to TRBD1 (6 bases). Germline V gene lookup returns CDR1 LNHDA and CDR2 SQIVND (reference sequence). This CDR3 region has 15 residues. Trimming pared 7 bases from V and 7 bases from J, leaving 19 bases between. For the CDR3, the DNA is TGTGCCAGTACCCTCGTCGGCAGGGGTGGTGAAAAACTGTTTTTT. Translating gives CASTLVGRGGEKLFF.

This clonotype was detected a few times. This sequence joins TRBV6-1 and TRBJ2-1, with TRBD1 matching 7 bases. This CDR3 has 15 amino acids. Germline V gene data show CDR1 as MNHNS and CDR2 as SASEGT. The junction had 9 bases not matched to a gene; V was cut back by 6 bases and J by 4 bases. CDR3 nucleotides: TGTGCCAGCAGCCCCGGGACAGAAACTTACAATGAGCAGTTCTTC. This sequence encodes CASSPGTETYNEQFF.

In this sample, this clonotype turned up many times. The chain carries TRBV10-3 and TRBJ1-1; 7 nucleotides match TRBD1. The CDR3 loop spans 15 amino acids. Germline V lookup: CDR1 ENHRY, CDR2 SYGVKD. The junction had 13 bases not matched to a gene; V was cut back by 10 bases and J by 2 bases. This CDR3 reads CATSLGTEINTEAFF. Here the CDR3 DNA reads TGTGCCACCTCCCTGGGGACAGAGATTAACACTGAAGCTTTCTTT.

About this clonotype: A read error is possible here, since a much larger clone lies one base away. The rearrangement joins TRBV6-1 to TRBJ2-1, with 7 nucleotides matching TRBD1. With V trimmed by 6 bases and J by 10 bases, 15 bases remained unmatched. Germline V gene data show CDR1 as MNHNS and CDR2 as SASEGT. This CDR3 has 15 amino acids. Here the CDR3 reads CASSPQAVGGREQFF. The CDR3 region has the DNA TGTGCCAGCAGCCCGCAGGCGGTAGGGGGCAGGGAGCAGTTCTTC.

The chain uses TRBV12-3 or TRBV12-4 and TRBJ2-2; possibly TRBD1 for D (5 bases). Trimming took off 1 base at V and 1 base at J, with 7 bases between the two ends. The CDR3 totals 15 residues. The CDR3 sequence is CASSLGGGNTGELFF. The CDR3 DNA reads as TGTGCCAGCAGTTTAGGGGGCGGGAACACCGGGGAGCTGTTTTTT.